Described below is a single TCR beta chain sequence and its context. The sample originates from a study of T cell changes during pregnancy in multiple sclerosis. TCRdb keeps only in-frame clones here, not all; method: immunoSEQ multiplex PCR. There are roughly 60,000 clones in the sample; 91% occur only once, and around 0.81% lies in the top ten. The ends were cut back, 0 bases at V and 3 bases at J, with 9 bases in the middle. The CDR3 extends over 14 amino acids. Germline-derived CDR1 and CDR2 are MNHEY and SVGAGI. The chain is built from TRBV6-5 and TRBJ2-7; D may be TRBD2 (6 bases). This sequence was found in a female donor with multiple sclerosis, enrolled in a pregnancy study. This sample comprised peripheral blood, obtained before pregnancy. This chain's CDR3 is CASSYSWGGYEQYF. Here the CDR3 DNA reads TGTGCCAGCAGTTACTCGTGGGGAGGCTACGAGCAGTACTTC.